The rows below give T cell receptor beta chains drawn from one sample of a study of blood T cells in healthy people across ages. MiXCR, applied by TCRdb to the 5' RACE reads, yields one record per CDR3 protein. The sample shows roughly 900,000 distinct CDR3 sequences, around 30% of them seen only once. Sequencing was carried out using blood. All receptors come from a woman of 80 years or more in good health. CDR3s include the opening cysteine and the closing phenylalanine or tryptophan. D genes are given only for firm matches. Expanded clones get a size class; other rows say once, few or many, or leave the size out.

CDR3 DNA	CDR3 protein	D gene	CDR3 length	J gene	V gene	clone size
TGTGCCAGCAGCTTAGCCACTGGCGGGGTTACCGGGGAGCTGTTTTTT	CASSLATGGVTGELFF	.	16	TRBJ2-2	TRBV11-2	few
TGTGCCTGGAGTGTAACCCGGAACACTGAAGCTTTCTTT	CAWSVTRNTEAFF	.	13	TRBJ1-1	TRBV30	.
TGTGCCAGCGATGGAGGGCTCGGTGAGACCCAGTACTTC	CASDGGLGETQYF	.	13	TRBJ2-5	TRBV12-3/TRBV12-4	.
TGTGCCAGCAGTCCGCGACAGGGAATAGGGCTCTACGAGCAGTACTTC	CASSPRQGIGLYEQYF	TRBD1	16	TRBJ2-7	TRBV28	many
TGTGCCAGCAGTTCCGCAGGGGGGGACATTCAGTACTTC	CASSSAGGDIQYF	.	13	TRBJ2-4	TRBV6-5	.
TGTGCCAGCAGTCGGGTCATTAACTATGGCTACACCTTC	CASSRVINYGYTF	.	13	TRBJ1-2	TRBV27	many
TGTGCCAGCAGCTTGGGTTCAGGAGTAAAATTGATCAACGAGCAGTACTTC	CASSLGSGVKLINEQYF	.	17	TRBJ2-7	TRBV7-6	.
TGCGCCAGCAGTGAGAGCCCGTACCAAGAGACCCAGTACTTC	CASSESPYQETQYF	.	14	TRBJ2-5	TRBV10-1	many
TGTGCCAGCAGCGTAGGAGGCGCGGTAAGCTCCTACAATGAGCAGTTCTTC	CASSVGGAVSSYNEQFF	.	17	TRBJ2-1	TRBV9	many
TGCAGTGCTAGAGATCCCGGGTACGAGACCCAGTACTTC	CSARDPGYETQYF	.	13	TRBJ2-5	TRBV20-1	.